Included here is one T cell receptor beta chain sequence, with context. What this receptor recognizes is not known. Qualities for individual bases were not recorded, and no much larger clone is one base off. CDR1 KGHSH and CDR2 LQKENI were looked up in the germline V gene. The CDR3, from cysteine to phenylalanine, totals 14 residues. The retained sequence is limited to the CDR3, 42 bases, with the frame set at the first base. A distance of 13 bases separates the germline ends of V and J, which lose 6 bases and 3 bases respectively. The library was produced with the immunoSEQ multiplex PCR assay. The clones in this table, taken by TCRdb from immuneACCESS, are in-frame only. Not every clone is retained; where verified, under half of the shortfall comes from an unresolved V gene, and the cause of the rest is unknown. The sample table contains approximately 19,000 clones; only one count was recorded for approximately 86% of them. Of the sample, 4.6% falls within the top ten clones.

Repertoires were sampled repeatedly over the course of chemoradiotherapy, so clonal expansion could be followed in the tumor microenvironment. The record originates from a study of chemoradiotherapy in HPV16-positive cancers (dated by TCRdb to between 2021 and 2024). For the wider study: Functional T-cell assays on cells from two HPV16-positive patients defined candidate HPV-specific T-cell clones and common TCR motifs. The study asked whether T-cell immunity to the HPV oncoproteins E6 and E7 changes during chemoradiotherapy and whether this immunity affects survival. TCR repertoires from under 90 patients with HPV-related cancers were then used to track the candidate HPV-specific TCRs and motifs. General conclusions and limits of the study: In HPV16-positive patients, expansion of HPV-responsive T cells during chemoradiotherapy was associated with improved recurrence-free survival. Expansion of candidate HPV-specific clones and E7-related TCR motifs was observed in the tumor microenvironment during treatment, whereas no such expansion was observed for non-HPV-specific T cells. Only a couple of HPV16-positive patients were used to derive the functional definition of HPV-specific T cells, and the survival association was reported for HPV16-positive patients.

The receptor's source is a human donor with HPV-associated anogenital cancer. The input for sequencing was blood, taken from a patient who underwent chemoradiotherapy. This chain is built from TRBV18 and TRBJ2-3; possibly the D gene is TRBD1, per 5 matching bases. The DNA is as follows: TGTGCCAGCTCCCAGGGCAGGATGACAGATACGCAGTATTTT. Translated, this is CASSQGRMTDTQYF.